This T cell receptor beta chain was recorded in a study of T cell repertoires in cytomegalovirus infection. Germline lookup yields CDR1 SGHDN and CDR2 FVKESK. There are 14 residues in the CDR3. Trimming took off 4 bases at V and 2 bases at J, with 12 bases between the two ends. This clonotype has just a few counts. TCRdb processed the reads anew with MiXCR; each CDR3 protein has one entry. This sample carries approximately 400,000 distinct CDR3 sequences, roughly 30% of them seen once, and the ten largest clones take roughly an eighth. The clonotype originates from a human donor in good health (CMV status not recorded). Some clones in this sample may be carry-over from other donors' samples. Sequenced material: PBMCs. This chain connects TRBV14 to TRBJ2-7; D assignment may be TRBD1 or TRBD2 (5 bases each). The CDR3 spells CASSLPGRPYEQYF. Here the CDR3 DNA reads TGTGCCAGCAGCCTGCCGGGACGGCCCTACGAGCAGTACTTC. Full variable domain (missing parts from reference TRBV14 and TRBJ2-7): EAGVTQFPSHSVIEKGQTVTLRCDPISGHDNLYWYRRVMGKEIKFLLHFVKESKQDESGMPNNRFLAERTGGTYSTLKVQPAELEDSGVYFCASSLPGRPYEQYFGPGTRLTVT.